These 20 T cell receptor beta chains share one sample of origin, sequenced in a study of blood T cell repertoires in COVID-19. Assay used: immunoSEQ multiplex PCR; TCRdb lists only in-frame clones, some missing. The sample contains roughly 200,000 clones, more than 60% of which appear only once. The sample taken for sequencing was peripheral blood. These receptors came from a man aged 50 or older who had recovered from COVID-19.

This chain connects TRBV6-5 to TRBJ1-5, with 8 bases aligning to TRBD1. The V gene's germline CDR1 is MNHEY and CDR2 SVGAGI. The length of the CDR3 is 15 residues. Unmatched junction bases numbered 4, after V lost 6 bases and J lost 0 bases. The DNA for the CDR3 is TGTGCCAGCAGCGCACAGGGGGTTAGCAATCAGCCCCAGCATTTT. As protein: CASSAQGVSNQPQHF.

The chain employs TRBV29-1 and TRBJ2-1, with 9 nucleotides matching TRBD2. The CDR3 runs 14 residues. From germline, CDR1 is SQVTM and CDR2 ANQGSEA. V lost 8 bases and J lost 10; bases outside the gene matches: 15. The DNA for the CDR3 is TGCAGCTCACCTCAGGGTAGCGGGAGAAGCGAGCAGTTCTTC. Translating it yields CSSPQGSGRSEQFF.

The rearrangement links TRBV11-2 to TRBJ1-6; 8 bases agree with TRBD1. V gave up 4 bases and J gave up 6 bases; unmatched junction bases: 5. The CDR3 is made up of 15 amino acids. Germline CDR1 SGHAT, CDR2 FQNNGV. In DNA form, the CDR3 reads TGTGCCAGCAGCTCACACAGGGGGTCTAATTCACCCCTCCACTTT. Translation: CASSSHRGSNSPLHF.

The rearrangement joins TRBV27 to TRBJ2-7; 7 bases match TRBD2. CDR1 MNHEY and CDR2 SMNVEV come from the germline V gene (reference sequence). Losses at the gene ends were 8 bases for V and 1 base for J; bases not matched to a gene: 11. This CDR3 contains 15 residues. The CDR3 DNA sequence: TGTGCCAGCTCCGCCCTAGCGGTCCCTTCCTACGAGCAGTACTTC. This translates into CASSALAVPSYEQYF.

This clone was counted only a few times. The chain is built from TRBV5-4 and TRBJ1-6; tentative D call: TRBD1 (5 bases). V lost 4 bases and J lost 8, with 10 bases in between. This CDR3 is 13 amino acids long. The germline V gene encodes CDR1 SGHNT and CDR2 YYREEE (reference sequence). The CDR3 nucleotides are TGTGCCAGCAGCCCAGGGCTTGATTCACCCCTCCACTTT. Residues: CASSPGLDSPLHF.

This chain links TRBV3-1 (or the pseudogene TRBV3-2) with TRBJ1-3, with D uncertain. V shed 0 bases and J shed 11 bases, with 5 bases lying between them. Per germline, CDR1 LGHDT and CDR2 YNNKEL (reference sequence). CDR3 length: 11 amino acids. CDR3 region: CASSQDGSIYF. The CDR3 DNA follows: TGTGCCAGCAGCCAAGACGGGTCCATATATTTT.

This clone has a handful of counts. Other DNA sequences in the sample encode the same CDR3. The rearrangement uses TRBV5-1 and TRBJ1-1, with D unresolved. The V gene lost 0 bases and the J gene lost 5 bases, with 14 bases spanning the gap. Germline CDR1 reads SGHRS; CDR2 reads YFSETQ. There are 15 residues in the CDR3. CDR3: CASSLGEWGGTEAFF. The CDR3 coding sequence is TGCGCCAGCAGCTTGGGGGAGTGGGGTGGGACTGAAGCTTTCTTT.

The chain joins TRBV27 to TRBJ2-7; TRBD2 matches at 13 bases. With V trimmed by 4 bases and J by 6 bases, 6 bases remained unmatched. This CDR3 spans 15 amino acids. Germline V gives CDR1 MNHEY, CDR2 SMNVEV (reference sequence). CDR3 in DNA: TGTGCCAGCAGTTATATTACTAGCGGGAGGGGCGAGCAGTACTTC. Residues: CASSYITSGRGEQYF.

The CDR3 sequence is CASSLAGTGGPDTQYF. The CDR3 DNA is TGTGCCAGCAGCTTGGCCGGGACAGGGGGCCCAGATACGCAGTATTTT. The chain links TRBV7-2 to TRBJ2-3; 12 bases match TRBD1. The CDR3 totals 16 residues. Losses at the gene ends were 3 bases for V and 4 bases for J; bases not matched to a gene: 5. Germline V CDR1 and CDR2: SGHTA, FQGNSA.

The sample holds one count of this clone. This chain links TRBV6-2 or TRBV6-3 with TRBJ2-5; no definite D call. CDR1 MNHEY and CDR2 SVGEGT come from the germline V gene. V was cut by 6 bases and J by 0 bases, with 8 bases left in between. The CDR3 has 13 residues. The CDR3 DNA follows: TGTGCCAGCAGCAAGGAGTACCAAGAGACCCAGTACTTC. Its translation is CASSKEYQETQYF.

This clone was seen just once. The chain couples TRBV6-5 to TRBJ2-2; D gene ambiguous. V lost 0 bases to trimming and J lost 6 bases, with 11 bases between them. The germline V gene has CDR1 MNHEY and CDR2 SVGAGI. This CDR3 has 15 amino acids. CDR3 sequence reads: CASSYSNNLPGELFF. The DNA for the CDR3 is TGTGCCAGCAGTTACTCTAACAATCTCCCCGGGGAGCTGTTTTTT.

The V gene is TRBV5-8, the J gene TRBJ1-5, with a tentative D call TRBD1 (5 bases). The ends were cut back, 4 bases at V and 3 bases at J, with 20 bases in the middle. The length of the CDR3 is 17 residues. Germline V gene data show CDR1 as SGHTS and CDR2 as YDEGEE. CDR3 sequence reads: CASSNTWGVSLNQPQHF. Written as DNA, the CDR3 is TGTGCCAGCAGCAACACATGGGGGGTGTCGCTCAATCAGCCCCAGCATTTT.

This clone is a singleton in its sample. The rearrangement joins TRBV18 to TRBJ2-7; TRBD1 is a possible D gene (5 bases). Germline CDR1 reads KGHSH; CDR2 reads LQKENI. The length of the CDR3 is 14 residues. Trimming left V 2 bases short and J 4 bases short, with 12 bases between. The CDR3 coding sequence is TGTGCCAGCTCACCAGACAGCGCGAGGTACGAGCAGTACTTC. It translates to CASSPDSARYEQYF.

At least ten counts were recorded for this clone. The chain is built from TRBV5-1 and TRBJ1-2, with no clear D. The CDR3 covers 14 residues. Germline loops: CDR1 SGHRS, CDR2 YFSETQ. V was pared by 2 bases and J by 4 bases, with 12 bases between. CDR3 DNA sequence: TGCGCCAGCAGCTTTTCTGAGACATCCTATGGCTACACCTTC. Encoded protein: CASSFSETSYGYTF.

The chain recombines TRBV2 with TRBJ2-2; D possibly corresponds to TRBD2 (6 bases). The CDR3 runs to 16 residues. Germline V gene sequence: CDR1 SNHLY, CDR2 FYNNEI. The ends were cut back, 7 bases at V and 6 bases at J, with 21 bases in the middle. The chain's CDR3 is CASTVGLPVLAGELFF. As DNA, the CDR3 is TGTGCCAGCACGGTGGGACTCCCAGTTTTGGCCGGGGAGCTGTTTTTT.

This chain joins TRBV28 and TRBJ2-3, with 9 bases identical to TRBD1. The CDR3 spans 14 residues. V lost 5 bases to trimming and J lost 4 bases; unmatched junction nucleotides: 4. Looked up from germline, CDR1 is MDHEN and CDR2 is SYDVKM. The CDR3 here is CASSGDRGADTQYF. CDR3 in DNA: TGTGCCAGCAGTGGCGACAGGGGGGCAGATACGCAGTATTTT.

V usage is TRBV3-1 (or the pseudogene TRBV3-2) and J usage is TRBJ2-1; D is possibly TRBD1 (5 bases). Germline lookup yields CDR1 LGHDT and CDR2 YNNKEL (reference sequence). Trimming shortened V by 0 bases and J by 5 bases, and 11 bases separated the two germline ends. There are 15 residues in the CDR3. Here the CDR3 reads CASSQDSGSHNEQFF. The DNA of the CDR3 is TGTGCCAGCAGCCAAGACTCAGGGTCCCACAATGAGCAGTTCTTC.

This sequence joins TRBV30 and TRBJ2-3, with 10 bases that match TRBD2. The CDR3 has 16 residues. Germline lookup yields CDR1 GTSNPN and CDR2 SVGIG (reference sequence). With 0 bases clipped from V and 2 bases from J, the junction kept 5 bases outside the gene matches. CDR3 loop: CAWSVWTSGLTDTQYF. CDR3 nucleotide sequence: TGTGCCTGGAGTGTATGGACTAGCGGCCTCACAGATACGCAGTATTTT.

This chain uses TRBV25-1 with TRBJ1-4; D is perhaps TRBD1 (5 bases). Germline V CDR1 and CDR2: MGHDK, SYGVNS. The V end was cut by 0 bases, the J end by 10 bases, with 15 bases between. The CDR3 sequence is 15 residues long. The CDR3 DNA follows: TGTGCCAGCAGTGAATATCGGGGGAAGATGGTAAAACTGTTTTTT. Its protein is CASSEYRGKMVKLFF. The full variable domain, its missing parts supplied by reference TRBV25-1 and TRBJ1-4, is EADIYQTPRYLVIGTGKKITLECSQTMGHDKMYWYQQDPGMELHLIHYSYGVNSTEKGDLSSESTVSRIRTEHFPLTLESARPSHTSQYLCASSEYRGKMVKLFFGSGTQLSVL.

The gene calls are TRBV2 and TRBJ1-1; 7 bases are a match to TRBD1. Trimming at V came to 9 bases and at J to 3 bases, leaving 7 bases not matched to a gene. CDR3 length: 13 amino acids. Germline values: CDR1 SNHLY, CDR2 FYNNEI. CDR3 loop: CARKQGTDTEAFF. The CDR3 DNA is TGTGCCAGAAAACAGGGGACTGACACTGAAGCTTTCTTT.